This T cell receptor (beta chain) emerged from a study of shared clonotypes between healthy human individuals (dated by TCRdb to the early 2020s). At the level of the whole study: A few men and two women, aged 18 to 49 years, made up the cohort. Per donor, three plates each were used for CD4 naive and CD4 memory, two for CD8 naive, and one for CD8 memory. To estimate repertoire size and how much clonotypes are shared between individuals, the study performed deep sequencing of blood TCR repertoires from a few healthy adults. To increase sequencing depth and limit assay-specific biases, TCR repertoire library preparation and sequencing were carried out by different laboratories using diverse techniques. Between about 0.8 and 9.5 billion PBMCs per donor were obtained by leukapheresis. The study at large found these results: Sampling was restricted to blood, and TCR repertoires in tissue are likely to differ from TCR repertoires in blood. Sharing across several donors was observed for 4.5% to 6.5% of naive CD4, 3.5% of naive CD8, 2.3% of memory CD4, and roughly 0.4% of memory CD8 clonotypes. Naive subsets generally had larger estimated clonotype richness than memory subsets. Clonotypes shared by all four sorted-subset donors showed higher generation probabilities than non-shared clonotypes. Because the study included only a small number of donors, the genetic and exposure-history diversity represented was limited. Based on pairwise subsampling, the degree of clonotype sharing among donors was expected to be affected by sequencing depth. Rarefaction of sorted-subset datasets indicated incomplete sequencing despite the large sequencing depth.

Donors were healthy HIV-negative adults with no recently reported acute infections or vaccinations. Every donor was a Caucasian adult living in Nashville, Tennessee, USA. CD4+ T cells were enriched by magnetic negative selection; naive cells were then positively selected on CD45RA, and the negative fraction formed the memory subset. Blood was obtained by leukapheresis, after which PBMCs were separated by Ficoll-Histopaque density gradient centrifugation and cryopreserved in liquid nitrogen vapor phase. Purity and quantity of every magnetically sorted T cell population were checked by analytical flow cytometry. Each sorted fraction had its genomic DNA isolated and then quantified by UV absorbance on a Nanodrop 2000c. Using the deep immunoSEQ assay, TCR CDR3 regions were amplified from genomic DNA by multiplex PCR. For each cell subset, the extracted genomic DNA was distributed evenly across all wells of several immunoSEQ 96-well plates, and each plate served as one replicate. For sorted subsets, approximately 200 ng of genomic DNA, equivalent to 30,000 or so T cell genomes, went into each replicate PCR. Purified libraries were measured with a Qubit 3.0 fluorometer, size-checked on a Bioanalyzer 2100, and measured again with the KAPA Library Quantification kit. Every immunoSEQ 96-well plate was sequenced on a separate single-read 150-cycle Illumina NextSeq 550 flow cell. Under the source paper's analysis protocol: Because the immunoSEQ output held only junctional sequences and lacked quality scores, the filtering could not match the filtering applied to full-length reads. Sequences were annotated with PyIR, a Python wrapper for IgBLAST v1.9, and V/J genes and CDR3 were assigned using IMGT germline references. Any read was removed if the V/J assignment was weak (E-value above 1e-6), the CDR3 was missing, or the read contained stop codons, out-of-frame junctions, or ambiguous translated residues. A V3J clonotype was defined by an identical inferred V gene, J gene, and CDR3 amino acid sequence. The percentage overlap between two repertoires was calculated by dividing the number of shared unique clonotypes by the size of the smaller repertoire. Repertoire richness was assessed with RTK rarefaction, the Chao1 estimator, and Recon v2.1 estimates of unobserved clonotypes. Generation probabilities for all TCRbeta clonotypes obtained by the gDNA method from a handful of donors were computed using OLGA. Here the immuneACCESS table is served through TCRdb, limited to in-frame sequences with V and J called. Missing clones are a known gap in these copies; in checked studies unresolved V genes cover under half, and the rest lacks a known reason. V and J calls plus clone size are reproduced from that table; the DNA served to infer D and trimming. The sample table records some 1,100,000 clones; around 78% of these occur just once. Together, the top ten hold 0.4% to 0.55% of the sample.

The CDR3 runs 13 residues from the cysteine to the phenylalanine. Of all the DNA, just the CDR3 is kept, 39 bases in frame from base 1. Taken from the germline V gene (reference sequence), the CDR1 and CDR2 loops are SGHKS and YYEKEE. The V and J ends are trimmed by 0 bases and 4 bases, leaving 7 bases between them. With regard to this clone: It has no known antigen specificity. No qualities accompany the bases; no much larger clone lies one base away.

The receptor chain draws on TRBV5-5 and TRBJ2-5; the D gene cannot be resolved reliably. This clonotype was sampled from a man younger than 35 in good health. Some clones in this sample may be carry-over from other donors' samples. The sequenced material came from memory CD4+ T cells from PBMCs. In light of the paper, this sample's cell subset or site label describes: CD45RA-negative fraction. CDR3 region: CASSLAARETQYF. The sequenced DNA: TGTGCCAGCAGCTTGGCGGCGAGAGAGACCCAGTACTTC.